A selection of T cell receptor beta chains follows, all from one sample in a study of untreated major depressive disorder. Sequencing was performed with immunoSEQ multiplex PCR; in TCRdb, only in-frame clones are kept and a portion is missing. The table shows more than 25,000 clones, with 90% to 95% occurring only once. Sequenced input: CD4+ T cells from PBMCs. The source is a woman aged 30 to 39 with major depressive disorder. CDR3s include the opening cysteine and the closing phenylalanine or tryptophan. A D gene is named only where the DNA matches it firmly. Size tells how often a clone was seen (once, few, many) or the class of an expanded clone, and some rows leave it out.

j_call v_call clone_size d_call cdr3_nt cdr3_aa
TRBJ2-3 TRBV5-6 NA TRBD2 TGTGCCAGCAGTCCAGGGGTAGCGGGAGGCCTCCCCACAGATACGCAGTATTTT CASSPGVAGGLPTDTQYF
TRBJ1-2 TRBV28 NA NA TGTGCCAGCAGTTTTGGGGCAGAAAGCTATGGCTACACCTTC CASSFGAESYGYTF
TRBJ2-3 TRBV11-2 NA TRBD2 TGTGCCAGCAGCCCAGCGGGACCTGAGACAGATACGCAGTATTTT CASSPAGPETDTQYF
TRBJ1-1 TRBV7-9 NA NA TGTGCCAGCAGCTCAGCAGGGCTGGTCCGGAACACTGAAGCTTTCTTT CASSSAGLVRNTEAFF
TRBJ2-2 TRBV13 NA NA TGTGCCAGCAGCTCGTACCCGGATACCCTATCCGACACCGGGGAGCTGTTTTTT CASSSYPDTLSDTGELFF
TRBJ1-5 TRBV7-2 NA NA TGTGCCAGCAGCTTATTGTCGGGACGGAATCAGCCCCAGCATTTT CASSLLSGRNQPQHF
TRBJ2-5 TRBV18 NA NA TGTGCCAGCTCGGGGGCCGATAAGACCCAGTACTTC CASSGADKTQYF
TRBJ1-1 TRBV5-8 NA TRBD1 TGTGCCAGCAATCGACAGGGGGCTCGCACTGAAGCTTTCTTT CASNRQGARTEAFF
TRBJ2-7 TRBV11-2 few NA TGTGCCAGCAGCCCCCATGAAGAGCAGTACTTC CASSPHEEQYF
TRBJ2-5 TRBV5-1 NA NA TGCGCCAGCAGCTTGGTTCCGTTACGGGAGACCCAGTACTTC CASSLVPLRETQYF
TRBJ1-1 TRBV19 NA TRBD1 TGTGCCAGCAAGGGACAGGGGAACACTGAAGCTTTCTTT CASKGQGNTEAFF
TRBJ1-1 TRBV6-4 NA NA TGTGCCAGCCCCCCGGGCAGCGAGGAGATCACTGAAGCTTTCTTT CASPPGSEEITEAFF
TRBJ2-1 TRBV11-3 NA NA TGTGCCAGCAGCTCCGCGTGGGAGGTTCCCTACAATGAGCAGTTCTTC CASSSAWEVPYNEQFF
TRBJ1-3 TRBV18 once NA TGTGCCGGAGGGGATAGCTCTGGAAACACCATATATTTT CAGGDSSGNTIYF
TRBJ2-7 TRBV4-1 NA NA TGCGCCAGCAGCCAGATGGTAGGACCGTACGAGCAGTACTTC CASSQMVGPYEQYF
TRBJ1-5 TRBV29-1 NA NA TGCAGTCATCTTAGGGTTCAGCCCCAGCATTTT CSHLRVQPQHF
TRBJ2-2 TRBV6-5 NA NA TGTGCCAGCAGCAACACAGGGACCGGGGAGCTGTTTTTT CASSNTGTGELFF
TRBJ2-5 TRBV2 NA NA TGTGCCAGCGGGACCACTCAAGAGACCCAGTACTTC CASGTTQETQYF
TRBJ2-5 TRBV7-2 NA TRBD2 TGTGCCAGCAGCCTCAGTAGCGGGGGGGGACAAGAGACCCAGTACTTC CASSLSSGGGQETQYF
TRBJ1-2 TRBV19 NA NA TGTGCCAGTAGTTCGCAGGGATCAATCTATGGCTACACCTTC CASSSQGSIYGYTF
TRBJ2-3 TRBV10-3 NA NA TGTGCCATCAGCTCCAGTGGGGGCACAGATACGCAGTATTTT CAISSSGGTDTQYF
TRBJ2-1 TRBV18 NA NA TGTGCCAGCTCGCGAACTAGCTCCTCCGAGCAGTTCTTC CASSRTSSSEQFF
TRBJ2-1 TRBV5-1 NA NA TGCGCCAGCAGTGTCGACAGTCCCTACAATGAGCAGTTCTTC CASSVDSPYNEQFF
TRBJ2-3 TRBV10-3 NA NA TGTGCCACCCGCGGGTCCGGAGCGCAGTATTTT CATRGSGAQYF
TRBJ1-4 TRBV6-1 once TRBD1 TGTGCCAGCACCGGGACAGCTAGAGAAAAACTGTTTTTT CASTGTAREKLFF
TRBJ2-2 TRBV9 NA NA TGTGCCAGCAGCGTAGTGGGTAACACCGGGGAGCTGTTTTTT CASSVVGNTGELFF
TRBJ2-1 TRBV5-6 NA TRBD2 TGTGCCAGCAGCCCTTGGCGGGGGGATCAACCTCGCGATGAGCAGTTCTTC CASSPWRGDQPRDEQFF